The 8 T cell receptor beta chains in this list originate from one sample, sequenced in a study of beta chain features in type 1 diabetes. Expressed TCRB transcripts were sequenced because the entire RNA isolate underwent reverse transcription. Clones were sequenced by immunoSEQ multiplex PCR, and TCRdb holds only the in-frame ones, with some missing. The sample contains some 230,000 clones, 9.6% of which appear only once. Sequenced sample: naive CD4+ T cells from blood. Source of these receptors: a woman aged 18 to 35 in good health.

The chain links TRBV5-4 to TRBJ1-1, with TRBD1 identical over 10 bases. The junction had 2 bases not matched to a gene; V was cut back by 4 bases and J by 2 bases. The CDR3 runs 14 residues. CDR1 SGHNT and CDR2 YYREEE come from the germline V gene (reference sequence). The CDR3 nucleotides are TGTGCCAGCAGCGGGGACAGGGGTAACACTGAAGCTTTCTTT. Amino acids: CASSGDRGNTEAFF. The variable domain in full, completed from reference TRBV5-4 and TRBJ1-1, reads ETGVTQSPTHLIKTRGQQVTLRCSSQSGHNTVSWYQQALGQGPQFIFQYYREEENGRGNFPPRFSGLQFPNYSSELNVNALELDDSALYLCASSGDRGNTEAFFGQGTRLTVV.

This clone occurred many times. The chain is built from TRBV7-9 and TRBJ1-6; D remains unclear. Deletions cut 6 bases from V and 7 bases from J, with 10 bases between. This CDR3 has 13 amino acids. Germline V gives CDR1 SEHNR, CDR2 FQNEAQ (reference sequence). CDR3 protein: CASSPEMNSPLHF. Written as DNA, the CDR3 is TGTGCCAGCAGTCCTGAGATGAATTCACCCCTCCACTTT.

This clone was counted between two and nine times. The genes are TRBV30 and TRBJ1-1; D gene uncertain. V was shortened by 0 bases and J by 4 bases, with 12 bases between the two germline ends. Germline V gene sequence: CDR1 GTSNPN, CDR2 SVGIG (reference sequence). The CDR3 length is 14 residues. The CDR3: CAWSVVGGTTEAFF. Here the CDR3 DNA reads TGTGCCTGGAGTGTAGTCGGAGGAACCACTGAAGCTTTCTTT.

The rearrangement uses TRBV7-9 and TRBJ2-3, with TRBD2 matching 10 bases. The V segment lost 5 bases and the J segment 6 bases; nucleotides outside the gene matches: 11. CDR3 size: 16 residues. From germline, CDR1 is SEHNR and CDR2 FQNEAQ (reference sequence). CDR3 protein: CASSIQSGGVVDTQYF. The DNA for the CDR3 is TGTGCCAGCAGCATTCAGAGCGGGGGGGTGGTCGATACGCAGTATTTT.

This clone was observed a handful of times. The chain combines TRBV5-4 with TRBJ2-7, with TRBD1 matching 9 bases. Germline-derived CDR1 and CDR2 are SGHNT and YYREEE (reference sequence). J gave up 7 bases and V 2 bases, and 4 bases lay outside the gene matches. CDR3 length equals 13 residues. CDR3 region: CASSLQGALEQYF. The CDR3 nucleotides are TGTGCCAGCAGCTTACAGGGGGCGCTTGAGCAGTACTTC. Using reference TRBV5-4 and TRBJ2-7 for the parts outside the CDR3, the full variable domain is ETGVTQSPTHLIKTRGQQVTLRCSSQSGHNTVSWYQQALGQGPQFIFQYYREEENGRGNFPPRFSGLQFPNYSSELNVNALELDDSALYLCASSLQGALEQYFGPGTRLTVT.

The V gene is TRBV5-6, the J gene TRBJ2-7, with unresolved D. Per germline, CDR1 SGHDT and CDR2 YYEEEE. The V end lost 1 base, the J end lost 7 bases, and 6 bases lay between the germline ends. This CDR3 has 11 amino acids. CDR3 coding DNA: TGTGCCAGCAGCTTGAGCCTAGAGCAGTACTTC. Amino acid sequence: CASSLSLEQYF.

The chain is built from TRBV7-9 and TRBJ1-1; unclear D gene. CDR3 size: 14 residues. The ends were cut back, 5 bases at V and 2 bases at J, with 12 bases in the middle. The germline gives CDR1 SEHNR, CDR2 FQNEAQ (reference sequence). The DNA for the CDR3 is TGTGCCAGCAGCCGGTCAGCACTAAACACTGAAGCTTTCTTT. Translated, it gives CASSRSALNTEAFF.

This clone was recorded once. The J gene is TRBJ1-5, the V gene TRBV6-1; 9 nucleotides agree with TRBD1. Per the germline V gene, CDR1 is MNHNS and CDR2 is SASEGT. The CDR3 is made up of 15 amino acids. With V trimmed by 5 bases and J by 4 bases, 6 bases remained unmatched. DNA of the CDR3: TGTGCCAGCAGTACACGACAGGGGGATAATCAGCCCCAGCATTTT. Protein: CASSTRQGDNQPQHF.